The next 10 T cell receptor beta chains were all read from a single sample in a study of post-analysis software for immune sequencing data. No antigens are known for them. Study-level results: The study found TRBV5-6, TRBV5-1 and TRBV20-1 among several TRBV segments more frequent in patients than controls.

The TCR beta cDNA libraries contained unique molecular identifiers. TCRdb reprocessed the PCR reads with MiXCR, giving one entry per CDR3 protein. In the table there are about 560,000 distinct CDR3 sequences, 44% of which are singletons. The source material was blood. These receptors all come from a girl aged 10-17 years with multiple sclerosis.

The chain recombines TRBV11-2 with TRBJ2-3; no definite D call. The V gene lost 1 base and the J gene lost 3 bases, with 11 bases spanning the gap. This CDR3 is 15 amino acids long. CDR1 and CDR2 (germline): SGHAT, FQNNGV. The CDR3 DNA follows: TGTGCCAGCAGCTTAGTGGCAAGGCGGACAGATACGCAGTATTTT. It is translated as CASSLVARRTDTQYF.

The sample holds a few counts of this clonotype. The chain couples TRBV6-5 to TRBJ1-1, with a possible D match to TRBD1 (5 bases). The germline V gene encodes CDR1 MNHEY and CDR2 SVGAGI. The CDR3 sequence is 14 residues long. V was clipped by 5 bases and J by 0 bases, with 10 bases between them. The CDR3 protein is CASSRQSMNTEAFF. The CDR3 DNA sequence: TGTGCCAGCAGTCGACAGTCTATGAACACTGAAGCTTTCTTT.

The V call is TRBV11-2, the J call TRBJ2-1, with 13 bases that match TRBD2. CDR3 length: 17 residues. Germline loops: CDR1 SGHAT, CDR2 FQNNGV. Losses at the gene ends were 0 bases for V and 5 bases for J; bases not matched to a gene: 4. CDR3 nucleotide sequence: TGTGCCAGCAGCTTAGAGTCACTAGCGGGAGGGGACAATGAGCAGTTCTTC. Amino acids: CASSLESLAGGDNEQFF.

The chain links TRBV5-1 to TRBJ2-7, with D unclear. This CDR3 is 13 amino acids long. Per germline, CDR1 SGHRS and CDR2 YFSETQ. V was clipped by 4 bases and J by 0 bases, with 8 bases between them. DNA of the CDR3: TGCGCCAGCAGCCCCCAGGCCTCCTACGAGCAGTACTTC. It translates to CASSPQASYEQYF.

J is TRBJ2-3 and V is TRBV27; D is ambiguous. The germline V gene encodes CDR1 MNHEY and CDR2 SMNVEV (reference sequence). The V end lost 2 bases, the J end lost 2 bases, and 14 bases lay between the germline ends. The CDR3 covers 16 residues. DNA for the CDR3: TGTGCCAGCAGTTTAAACGGACCTACCTACACAGATACGCAGTATTTT. Amino acids: CASSLNGPTYTDTQYF.

The V gene is TRBV7-6, the J gene TRBJ1-4; no clear D gene. Germline loops: CDR1 SGHVS, CDR2 FNYEAQ. The V and J ends lost 1 base and 11 bases respectively, with 8 bases between them. CDR3 size: 12 residues. The CDR3 sequence: CASSLEIGKLFF. The CDR3 DNA reads TGTGCCAGCAGCTTAGAAATAGGGAAACTGTTTTTT.

V and J are TRBV12-3 or TRBV12-4 and TRBJ2-4, with D perhaps assigned TRBD1 or TRBD2 (5 bases each). The CDR3 runs to 12 residues. V was cut by 6 bases and J by 7 bases, with 10 bases left in between. For the CDR3, the DNA is TGTGCCAGCAGGAGGGGCGGGAACATTCAGTACTTC. Translating gives CASRRGGNIQYF.

This clonotype was observed at least ten times. This chain joins TRBV24-1 and TRBJ2-3, with D tentatively TRBD1 (6 bases). The CDR3 runs to 13 residues. The germline CDR1 and CDR2 sequences are KGHDR and SFDVKD. Trimming pared 4 bases from V and 6 bases from J, leaving 10 bases between. The CDR3 spells CATSDPRGDTQYF. In DNA, the CDR3 is TGTGCCACCAGTGACCCTAGGGGGGATACGCAGTATTTT.

V gene TRBV7-2 combines with J gene TRBJ2-5; 7 bases are shared with TRBD2. Germline lookup yields CDR1 SGHTA and CDR2 FQGNSA. The CDR3 has 13 amino acids. V lost 1 base to trimming and J lost 8 bases; unmatched junction nucleotides: 4. The CDR3 loop is CASSLGLARTQYF. The CDR3 region has the DNA TGTGCCAGCAGCTTAGGACTAGCCCGCACCCAGTACTTC.

This clonotype was observed a few times. The chain recombines TRBV6-5 with TRBJ1-6, with 10 bases matching TRBD1. CDR3 length equals 15 residues. Germline V gives CDR1 MNHEY, CDR2 SVGAGI. V lost 0 bases, J lost 9 bases, and 2 bases stayed unmatched. CDR3 sequence (DNA): TGTGCCAGCAGTTACTCGGGACAGGGGTCTTCACCCCTCCACTTT. It yields the protein CASSYSGQGSSPLHF.